This T cell receptor (beta chain) comes out of a study of OX40 agonist ivuxolimab in advanced cancers. For the study at large: A mean age of approximately 58 years, range about 20 to 85, was recorded, and approximately 85% were male. Overall study results and limits: Doses of 0.1 to 3.0 mg/kg were accompanied by clonal expansion of CD4+ and CD8+ blood T cells by week 6. Relatively little clonal expansion, among the lowest observed, appeared in partial responders at 0.1-3.0 mg/kg. Low normalized T-cell clonal expansion was also seen in some nonresponders.

The method was immunoSEQ multiplex PCR; TCRdb's version includes in-frame clones alone and lacks a portion of them. This table holds more than 10,000 clones, around 84% found once. Remarks on this clone: Its matching antigen is unknown.

CDR1 is LNHNV, CDR2 YYDKDF, per germline (reference sequence). This CDR3 has 15 amino acids. Deletions cut 0 bases from V and 4 bases from J, with 12 bases between. V usage is TRBV15 and J usage is TRBJ2-5, with D tentatively TRBD2 (5 bases). The sequencing used CD4+ or CD8+ T cells sorted from blood, collected in a trial of the OX40 agonist ivuxolimab. The clonotype originates from an adult with an advanced solid tumor such as melanoma, head and neck, liver or kidney cancer. CDR3 in DNA: TGTGCCACCAGCAGAGAATTAGGCGCGGGAGAGACCCAGTACTTC. It translates to CATSRELGAGETQYF.